Below are 30 T cell receptor beta chains sequenced from a single sample in a study of blood T cell repertoires in COVID-19. The table came from immunoSEQ multiplex PCR; TCRdb's copy has only in-frame clones and leaves some out. The table records about 190,000 clones, less than 80% of them present only once. Material for sequencing was peripheral blood. These receptors all stem from a woman between 50 and 59 years old with acute or convalescent COVID-19.

The chain combines TRBV19 with TRBJ2-1, with D perhaps matching TRBD1 (5 bases). The CDR3 covers 14 residues. CDR1 LNHDA and CDR2 SQIVND come from the germline V gene (reference sequence). Trimming cost V 6 bases and J 5 bases, with 14 bases left between them. CDR3 sequence (DNA): TGTGCCAGTAGGCAAGGGGCCATGAACAATGAGCAGTTCTTC. It codes for CASRQGAMNNEQFF.

The CDR3 DNA follows: TGTGCCAGCAGCGAGGGGGTGTTGGGGAATTCACCCCTCCACTTT. Its protein product is CASSEGVLGNSPLHF. The chain employs TRBV9 and TRBJ1-6; D is possibly TRBD1 (6 bases). This CDR3 is built from 15 residues. V was shortened by 3 bases and J by 7 bases, with 14 bases between the two germline ends. CDR1 SGDLS and CDR2 YYNGEE come from the germline V gene. Full variable domain (rest looked up from reference TRBV9 and TRBJ1-6): DSGVTQTPKHLITATGQRVTLRCSPRSGDLSVYWYQQSLDQGLQFLIQYYNGEERAKGNILERFSAQQFPDLHSELNLSSLELGDSALYFCASSEGVLGNSPLHFGNGTRLTVT.

This chain uses TRBV11-3 with TRBJ2-1; no definite D call. Germline CDR1 SGHNT, CDR2 YENEEA. The CDR3 totals 14 residues. V was shortened by 7 bases and J by 0 bases, with 10 bases between the two germline ends. The chain's CDR3 is CASKERSSYNEQFF. The CDR3 coding sequence is TGTGCCAGCAAGGAGAGAAGCTCCTACAATGAGCAGTTCTTC.

This sequence joins TRBV24-1 and TRBJ2-4; D gene uncertain. CDR1 KGHDR and CDR2 SFDVKD come from the germline V gene. This CDR3 comprises 14 residues. Trimming stripped 2 bases from V and 0 bases from J, with 4 bases between. The chain's CDR3 is CATSDWRAKNIQYF. As DNA, the CDR3 is TGTGCCACCAGTGATTGGAGAGCCAAAAACATTCAGTACTTC.

The rearrangement links TRBV19 to TRBJ1-5, with no clear D. Germline values: CDR1 LNHDA, CDR2 SQIVND (reference sequence). The V end lost 3 bases, the J end lost 0 bases, and 18 bases lay between the germline ends. The CDR3 is 18 amino acids. The CDR3 DNA sequence: TGTGCCAGTAGTATTTCGAGGGAAGCTTCCTATAGCAATCAGCCCCAGCATTTT. Its protein is CASSISREASYSNQPQHF.

The gene calls are TRBV18 and TRBJ1-1, with a weak D call TRBD1 (6 bases). The germline V and J ends were trimmed by 0 bases and 0 bases, with 11 bases remaining between them. In germline, CDR1 is KGHSH, CDR2 LQKENI. The CDR3 consists of 16 residues. The CDR3 sequence is CASSPPGGALNTEAFF. The CDR3 DNA reads as TGTGCCAGCTCACCACCCGGGGGGGCCCTGAACACTGAAGCTTTCTTT.

There are many counts of this clone. V and J are TRBV19 and TRBJ2-1; TRBD1 agrees at 8 bases. V dropped 5 bases and J dropped 2; count of bases not matched to a gene: 8. This CDR3 region has 16 residues. In germline, CDR1 is LNHDA, CDR2 SQIVND (reference sequence). CDR3 region: CASSSYGQGPYNEQFF. Written as DNA, the CDR3 is TGTGCCAGTAGTTCCTACGGACAGGGCCCCTACAATGAGCAGTTCTTC.

The rearrangement joins TRBV12-3 or TRBV12-4 to TRBJ1-3; D is uncertain. Trimming removed 6 bases at V and 4 bases at J, with 7 bases between. The CDR3 runs to 12 residues. The CDR3 DNA reads as TGTGCCAGCAGCTCCTTAGGAAACACCATATATTTT. Translation: CASSSLGNTIYF.

The chain combines TRBV19 with TRBJ1-2; a weak D match, TRBD1 (5 bases). Trimming shortened V by 5 bases and J by 0 bases, and 13 bases separated the two germline ends. Germline CDR1 and CDR2: LNHDA and SQIVND (reference sequence). This CDR3 has 15 amino acids. The CDR3 nucleotides are TGTGCCAGTAGTTTAGTACAGGACACTAACTATGGCTACACCTTC. Protein: CASSLVQDTNYGYTF.

The chain carries TRBV7-2 and TRBJ2-3, with a tentative D call TRBD2 (6 bases). The CDR3 totals 15 residues. Trimming took off 8 bases at V and 2 bases at J, with 17 bases between the two ends. CDR1 and CDR2 (germline): SGHTA, FQGNSA. The CDR3 spells CASRPRRGNTDTQYF. CDR3 coding DNA: TGTGCCAGCCGACCTAGGAGGGGTAACACAGATACGCAGTATTTT. The full variable domain, its missing parts supplied by reference TRBV7-2 and TRBJ2-3, is GAGVSQSPSNKVTEKGKDVELRCDPISGHTALYWYRQSLGQGLEFLIYFQGNSAPDKSGLPSDRFSAERTGGSVSTLTIQRTQQEDSAVYLCASRPRRGNTDTQYFGPGTRLTVL.

This clone has only one observation. V gene TRBV5-1 combines with J gene TRBJ2-6; possible D gene TRBD2, 6 bases. In germline, CDR1 is SGHRS, CDR2 YFSETQ. Trimming shortened V by 3 bases and J by 0 bases, and 25 bases separated the two germline ends. There are 21 residues in the CDR3. As DNA, the CDR3 is TGCGCCAGCAGCTCCCCGGAGGCGGGGACCGTTGGTCTCTCTGGGGCCAACGTCCTGACTTTC. Translation: CASSSPEAGTVGLSGANVLTF.

In its sample, this clone was seen many times. The CDR3 bases are TGCGCCAGCAGCCAAGAAGTCACGGGAGATCAGCCCCAGCATTTT. It yields the protein CASSQEVTGDQPQHF. This rearrangement joins TRBV4-1 to TRBJ1-5; D is unclear. The CDR3 loop spans 15 amino acids. The V gene lost 0 bases and the J gene lost 5 bases, with 11 bases spanning the gap. Germline CDR1 and CDR2: MGHRA and YSYEKL.

V usage is TRBV19 and J usage is TRBJ2-7; 7 bases are a match to TRBD1. CDR3 length: 13 amino acids. Germline assignment: CDR1 LNHDA and CDR2 SQIVND (reference sequence). V dropped 4 bases and J dropped 5; count of bases not matched to a gene: 5. The CDR3 sequence: CASSRYRGDEQYF. The CDR3, as DNA: TGTGCCAGTAGTAGATACAGGGGTGACGAGCAGTACTTC.

The chain uses TRBV3-1 (or the pseudogene TRBV3-2) and TRBJ1-2; TRBD1 agrees at 7 bases. The CDR3 contains 16 residues. The germline CDR1 and CDR2 sequences are LGHDT and YNNKEL (reference sequence). V dropped 4 bases and J dropped 5; count of bases not matched to a gene: 13. The CDR3 sequence: CASSLLQEGAGYGYTF. The CDR3 nucleotides are TGTGCCAGCAGCCTCCTGCAAGAGGGGGCTGGTTATGGCTACACCTTC.

This clone was observed once. The chain carries TRBV2 and TRBJ2-2; D not resolved. The CDR3 contains 14 residues. Germline CDR1 reads SNHLY; CDR2 reads FYNNEI. V lost 10 bases and J lost 0, with 12 bases in between. CDR3: CATREDSNTGELFF. CDR3 nucleotides: TGTGCCACCCGAGAGGATTCGAACACCGGGGAGCTGTTTTTT. The full variable domain, with the rest looked up from reference TRBV2 and TRBJ2-2, is EPEVTQTPSHQVTQMGQEVILRCVPISNHLYFYWYRQILGQKVEFLVSFYNNEISEKSEIFDDQFSVERPDGSNFTLKIRSTKLEDSAMYFCATREDSNTGELFFGEGSRLTVL.

This chain links TRBV9 with TRBJ2-7; 14 bases line up with TRBD2. The CDR3 runs to 19 residues. CDR1 SGDLS and CDR2 YYNGEE come from the germline V gene. V gave up 3 bases and J gave up 4 bases; unmatched junction bases: 15. CDR3 bases: TGTGCCAGCAGCGCCTATACGTCCCCCGGGACTAGCGGGAGATACGAGCAGTACTTC. This sequence encodes CASSAYTSPGTSGRYEQYF.

The DNA for the CDR3 is TGCGCCAGCGGCGACAGGGCTAGCACAGATACGCAGTATTTT. Translation: CASGDRASTDTQYF. The chain joins TRBV5-1 to TRBJ2-3; 7 bases are shared with TRBD1. From germline, CDR1 is SGHRS and CDR2 YFSETQ. Unmatched junction bases numbered 5, after V lost 7 bases and J lost 0 bases. The CDR3 loop spans 14 amino acids. Drawing the rest from reference TRBV5-1 and TRBJ2-3, the complete variable domain is KAGVTQTPRYLIKTRGQQVTLSCSPISGHRSVSWYQQTPGQGLQFLFEYFSETQRNKGNFPGRFSGRQFSNSRSEMNVSTLELGDSALYLCASGDRASTDTQYFGPGTRLTVL.

This clone turned up a few times. The chain recombines TRBV19 with TRBJ1-3; D gene ambiguous. Germline values: CDR1 LNHDA, CDR2 SQIVND (reference sequence). This CDR3 has 14 amino acids. V lost 5 bases to trimming and J lost 4 bases, with 12 bases between them. The CDR3 DNA sequence: TGTGCCAGTAGTCTATACAGCTGGGGAAACACCATATATTTT. Translated, it gives CASSLYSWGNTIYF. Full variable domain (rest looked up from reference TRBV19 and TRBJ1-3): DGGITQSPKYLFRKEGQNVTLSCEQNLNHDAMYWYRQDPGQGLRLIYYSQIVNDFQKGDIAEGYSVSREKKESFPLTVTSAQKNPTAFYLCASSLYSWGNTIYFGEGSWLTVV.

The CDR3 loop is CASASELRNTEAFF. The CDR3 nucleotides read TGTGCCAGCGCCTCCGAACTTCGAAACACTGAAGCTTTCTTT. The V and J genes are TRBV28 and TRBJ1-1; D gene unclear. This CDR3 is 14 amino acids long. V was cut by 8 bases and J by 2 bases, with 15 bases left in between. Germline CDR1 MDHEN, CDR2 SYDVKM.

J is TRBJ1-2 and V is TRBV9, with 12 nucleotides matching TRBD1. The CDR3 length is 18 residues. Germline V gives CDR1 SGDLS, CDR2 YYNGEE. The ends lost 4 bases at V and 0 bases at J; junction bases unmatched: 10. The CDR3 is CASSPRGTGGSPNYGYTF. The CDR3 nucleotides are TGTGCCAGCAGCCCTCGGGGGACAGGGGGCTCACCTAACTATGGCTACACCTTC.

The V gene is TRBV27, the J gene TRBJ1-2; TRBD1 matches 8 bases. Unmatched junction bases numbered 8, after V lost 5 bases and J lost 9 bases. CDR1 is MNHEY and CDR2 is SMNVEV in the germline V gene (reference sequence). The length of the CDR3 is 13 residues. The CDR3 region is CASSGGQAHRYTF. The CDR3, as DNA: TGTGCCAGCAGTGGGGGACAGGCTCATCGCTACACCTTC.

V is TRBV30 and J is TRBJ2-7; TRBD1 matches at 11 bases. Trimming removed 4 bases from V and 7 bases from J; junction bases left unmatched: 9. This CDR3 region has 14 residues. CDR1 is GTSNPN and CDR2 is SVGIG in the germline V gene (reference sequence). CDR3 loop: CAWKSGTGGWEQYF. DNA of the CDR3: TGTGCCTGGAAATCGGGGACAGGGGGATGGGAGCAGTACTTC. Full variable domain (remainder filled in from reference TRBV30 and TRBJ2-7): SQTIHQWPATLVQPVGSPLSLECTVEGTSNPNLYWYRQAAGRGLQLLFYSVGIGQISSEVPQNLSASRPQDRQFILSSKKLLLSDSGFYLCAWKSGTGGWEQYFGPGTRLTVT.

V and J are TRBV28 and TRBJ1-2, with a weak D call TRBD1 (5 bases). Germline CDR1 is MDHEN and CDR2 is SYDVKM. This CDR3 spans 14 amino acids. Trimming shortened V by 5 bases and J by 1 base, and 11 bases separated the two germline ends. Written as DNA, the CDR3 is TGTGCCAGCAGTAAATGGGGGGTTAACTATGGCTACACCTTC. Protein sequence: CASSKWGVNYGYTF.

The rearrangement joins TRBV18 to TRBJ2-7; 7 bases align to TRBD1. V was pared by 3 bases and J by 2 bases, with 4 bases of the junction left unmatched. This CDR3 has 14 residues. CDR1 and CDR2 (germline): KGHSH, LQKENI. The CDR3 nucleotides are TGTGCCAGCTCACCGTCGCAGGGGGCCTACGAGCAGTACTTC. Protein sequence: CASSPSQGAYEQYF. Based on the CDR3 plus reference TRBV18 and TRBJ2-7, the full variable domain is NAGVMQNPRHLVRRRGQEARLRCSPMKGHSHVYWYRQLPEEGLKFMVYLQKENIIDESGMPKERFSAEFPKEGPSILRIQQVVRGDSAAYFCASSPSQGAYEQYFGPGTRLTVT.

The gene calls are TRBV5-1 and TRBJ2-7; D perhaps matches TRBD2 (6 bases). The CDR3 extends over 14 amino acids. V lost 1 base to trimming and J lost 3 bases, with 11 bases between them. The germline V gene encodes CDR1 SGHRS and CDR2 YFSETQ. The CDR3 nucleotides are TGCGCCAGCAGCTTGTCGGCGGGGAGCTACGAGCAGTACTTC. Translation: CASSLSAGSYEQYF.

The gene calls are TRBV5-1 and TRBJ2-3; 8 positions agree with TRBD2. Germline V gene data show CDR1 as SGHRS and CDR2 as YFSETQ. This CDR3 region has 16 residues. Trimming took 3 bases from V and 3 from J; bases not matched to a gene: 9. In DNA, the CDR3 is TGCGCCAGCAGCTCTGAGCGGGAGAGGAGGACAGATACGCAGTATTTT. It is translated as CASSSERERRTDTQYF.

The CDR3 spells CASSNRVGNQPQHF. CDR3 sequence (DNA): TGTGCCAGCAGCAACAGGGTTGGCAATCAGCCCCAGCATTTT. The chain has TRBV5-8 and TRBJ1-5, with D possibly matching TRBD1 (6 bases). This CDR3 has 14 residues. The germline V gene has CDR1 SGHTS and CDR2 YDEGEE. Trimming removed 4 bases from V and 2 bases from J, with 10 bases in between. Complete variable domain (other parts from reference TRBV5-8 and TRBJ1-5): EAGVTQSPTHLIKTRGQQATLRCSPISGHTSVYWYQQALGLGLQFLLWYDEGEERNRGNFPPRFSGRQFPNYSSELNVNALELEDSALYLCASSNRVGNQPQHFGDGTRLSIL.

The rearrangement joins TRBV15 to TRBJ1-2; 8 positions agree with TRBD1. This CDR3 has 15 amino acids. V dropped 0 bases and J dropped 4; count of bases not matched to a gene: 4. Germline CDR1 reads LNHNV; CDR2 reads YYDKDF (reference sequence). The CDR3 region is CATSRDTGGVYGYTF. In nucleotides, the CDR3 is TGTGCCACCAGCAGAGACACAGGGGGAGTCTATGGCTACACCTTC.

The genes are TRBV2 and TRBJ2-5; D might be TRBD1 (6 bases). The CDR3 length is 14 residues. CDR1 and CDR2 from the germline V gene are SNHLY and FYNNEI. V was trimmed by 6 bases and J by 5 bases, leaving 16 bases between them. In nucleotides, the CDR3 is TGTGCCAGCAGAGAGGGGACAAATAGGGAGACCCAGTACTTC. It translates to CASREGTNRETQYF.

V gene TRBV9 combines with J gene TRBJ1-6; tentatively, D is TRBD1 (5 bases). The CDR3 runs to 15 residues. Germline CDR1 and CDR2: SGDLS and YYNGEE. V dropped 3 bases and J dropped 7 bases, with 14 bases sitting between them. The DNA for the CDR3 is TGTGCCAGCAGCGGCGCCCAGGGCTTCAATTCACCCCTCCACTTT. This codes for CASSGAQGFNSPLHF.